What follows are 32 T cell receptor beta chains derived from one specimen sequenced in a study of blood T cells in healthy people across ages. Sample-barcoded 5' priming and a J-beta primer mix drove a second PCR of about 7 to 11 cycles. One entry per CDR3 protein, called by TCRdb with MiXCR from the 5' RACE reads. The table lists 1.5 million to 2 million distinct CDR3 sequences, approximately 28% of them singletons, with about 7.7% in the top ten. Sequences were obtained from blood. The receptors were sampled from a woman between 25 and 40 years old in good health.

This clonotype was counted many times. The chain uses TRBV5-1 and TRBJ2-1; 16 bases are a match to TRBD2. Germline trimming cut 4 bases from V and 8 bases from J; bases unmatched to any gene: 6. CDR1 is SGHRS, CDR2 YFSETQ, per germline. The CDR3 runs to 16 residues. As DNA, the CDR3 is TGCGCCAGCAGCCCATGGGGACTAGCGGGAGGGCATGAGCAGTTCTTC. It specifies CASSPWGLAGGHEQFF.

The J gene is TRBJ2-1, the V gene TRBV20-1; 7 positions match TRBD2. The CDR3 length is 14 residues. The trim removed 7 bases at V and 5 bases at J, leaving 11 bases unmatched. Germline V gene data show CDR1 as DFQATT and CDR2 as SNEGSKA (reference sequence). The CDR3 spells CSVLLGGGNNEQFF. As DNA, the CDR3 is TGCAGTGTCCTTTTGGGGGGGGGAAACAATGAGCAGTTCTTC.

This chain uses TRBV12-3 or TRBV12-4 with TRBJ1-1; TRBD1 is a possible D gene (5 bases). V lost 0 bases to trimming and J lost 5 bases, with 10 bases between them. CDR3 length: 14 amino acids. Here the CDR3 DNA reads TGTGCCAGCAGTTTAGCGGACCGGGGGACTGAAGCTTTCTTT. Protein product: CASSLADRGTEAFF.

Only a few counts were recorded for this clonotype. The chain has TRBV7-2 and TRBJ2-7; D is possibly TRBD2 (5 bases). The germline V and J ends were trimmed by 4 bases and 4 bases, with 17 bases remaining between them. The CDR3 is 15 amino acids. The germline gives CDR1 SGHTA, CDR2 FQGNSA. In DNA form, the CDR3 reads TGTGCCAGCAGCTGGGGAGCGGAGGATATTTACGAGCAGTACTTC. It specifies CASSWGAEDIYEQYF. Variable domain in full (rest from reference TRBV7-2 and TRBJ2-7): GAGVSQSPSNKVTEKGKDVELRCDPISGHTALYWYRQSLGQGLEFLIYFQGNSAPDKSGLPSDRFSAERTGGSVSTLTIQRTQQEDSAVYLCASSWGAEDIYEQYFGPGTRLTVT.

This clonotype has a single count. The CDR3 protein is CASSRGTGNSYEQYF. DNA of the CDR3: TGTGCCAGCAGCCGTGGGACAGGGAACTCCTACGAGCAGTACTTC. The chain employs TRBV3-1 and TRBJ2-7; 9 nucleotides agree with TRBD1. The CDR3 is made up of 15 amino acids. Trimming took 4 bases from V and 0 from J; bases not matched to a gene: 4. Germline V lookup: CDR1 LGHDT, CDR2 YNNKEL (reference sequence).

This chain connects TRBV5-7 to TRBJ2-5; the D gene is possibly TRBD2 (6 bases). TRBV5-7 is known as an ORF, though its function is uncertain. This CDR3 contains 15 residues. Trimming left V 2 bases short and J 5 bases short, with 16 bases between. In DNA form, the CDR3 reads TGTGCCAGCAGCTTTTTAGCGGTTCCGGGGGAGACCCAGTACTTC. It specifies CASSFLAVPGETQYF.

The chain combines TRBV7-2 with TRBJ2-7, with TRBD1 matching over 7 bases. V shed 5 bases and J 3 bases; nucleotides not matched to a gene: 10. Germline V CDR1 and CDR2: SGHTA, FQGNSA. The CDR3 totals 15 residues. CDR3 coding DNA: TGTGCCAGCAGCCCCCCCTTTGACAGGGACTACGAGCAGTACTTC. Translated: CASSPPFDRDYEQYF.

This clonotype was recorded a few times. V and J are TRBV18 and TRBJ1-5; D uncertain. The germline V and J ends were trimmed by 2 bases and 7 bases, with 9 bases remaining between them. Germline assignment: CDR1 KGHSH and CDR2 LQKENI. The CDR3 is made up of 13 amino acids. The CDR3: CASSPDRSQPQHF. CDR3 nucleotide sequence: TGTGCCAGCTCACCAGACCGGTCCCAGCCCCAGCATTTT.

CDR3 nucleotide sequence: TGTGCCTGGAGCTTAGGAGAGGGCTACACCTTC. Amino acids: CAWSLGEGYTF. The chain couples TRBV30 to TRBJ1-2; no clear D gene. Germline loops: CDR1 GTSNPN, CDR2 SVGIG (reference sequence). The ends were cut back, 3 bases at V and 8 bases at J, with 10 bases in the middle. This CDR3 has 11 residues.

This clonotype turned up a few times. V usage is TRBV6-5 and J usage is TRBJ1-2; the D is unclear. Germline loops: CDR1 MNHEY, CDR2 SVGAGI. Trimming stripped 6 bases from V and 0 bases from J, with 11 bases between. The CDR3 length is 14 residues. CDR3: CASRPEGANYGYTF. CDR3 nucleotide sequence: TGTGCCAGCAGACCCGAGGGCGCTAACTATGGCTACACCTTC.

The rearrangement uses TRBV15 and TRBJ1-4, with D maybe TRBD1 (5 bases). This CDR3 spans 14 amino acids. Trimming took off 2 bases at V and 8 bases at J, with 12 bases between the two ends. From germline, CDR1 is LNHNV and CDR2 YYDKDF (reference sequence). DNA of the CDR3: TGTGCCACCAGCAGAAAGGGACGCACGGAAAAACTGTTTTTT. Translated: CATSRKGRTEKLFF. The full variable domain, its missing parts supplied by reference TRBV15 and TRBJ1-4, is DAMVIQNPRYQVTQFGKPVTLSCSQTLNHNVMYWYQQKSSQAPKLLFHYYDKDFNNEADTPDNFQSRRPNTSFCFLDIRSPGLGDTAMYLCATSRKGRTEKLFFGSGTQLSVL.

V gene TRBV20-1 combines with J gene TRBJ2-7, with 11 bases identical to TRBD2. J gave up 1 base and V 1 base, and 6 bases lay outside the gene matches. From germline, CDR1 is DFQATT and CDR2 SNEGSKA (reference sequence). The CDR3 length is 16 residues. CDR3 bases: TGCAGTGCTAGAGGCCGACTAGCGGGGACTTCCTACGAGCAGTACTTC. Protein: CSARGRLAGTSYEQYF.

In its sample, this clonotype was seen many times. The CDR3 DNA reads TGCGCCAGCAGCTTGGAAGGGGAGTTGGGGACCCAGTACTTC. Translated: CASSLEGELGTQYF. The chain recombines TRBV5-1 with TRBJ2-5; D may be TRBD1 or TRBD2 (5 bases each). CDR3 size: 14 residues. The V gene's germline CDR1 is SGHRS and CDR2 YFSETQ. V was cut by 0 bases and J by 7 bases, with 13 bases left in between.

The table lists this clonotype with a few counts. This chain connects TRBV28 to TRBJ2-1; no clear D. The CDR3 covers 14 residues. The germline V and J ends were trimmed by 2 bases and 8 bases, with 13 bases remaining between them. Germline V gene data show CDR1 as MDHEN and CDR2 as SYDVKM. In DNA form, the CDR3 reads TGTGCCAGCAGTTTAGGGTTCCATTCTGATGAGCAGTTCTTC. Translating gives CASSLGFHSDEQFF.

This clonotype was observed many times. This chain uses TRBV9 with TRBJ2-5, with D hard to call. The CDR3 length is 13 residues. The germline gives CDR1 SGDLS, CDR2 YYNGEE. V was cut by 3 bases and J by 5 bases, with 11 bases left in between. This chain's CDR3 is CASSEDPGETQYF. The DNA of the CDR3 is TGTGCCAGCAGCGAGGATCCCGGGGAGACCCAGTACTTC.

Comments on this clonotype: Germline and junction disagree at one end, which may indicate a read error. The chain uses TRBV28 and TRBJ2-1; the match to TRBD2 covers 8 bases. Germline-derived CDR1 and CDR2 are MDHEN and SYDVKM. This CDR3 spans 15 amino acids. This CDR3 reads CVSSLSGRPYNEQFF. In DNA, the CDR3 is TGTGTCAGCAGTTTAAGCGGGAGACCCTACAATGAACAGTTCTTC.

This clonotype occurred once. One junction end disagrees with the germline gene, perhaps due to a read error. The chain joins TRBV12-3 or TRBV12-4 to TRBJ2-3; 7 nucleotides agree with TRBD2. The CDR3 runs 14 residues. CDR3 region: CANSCGGEGDTQYF. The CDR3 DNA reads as TGTGCCAACAGTTGTGGAGGGGAGGGAGATACGCAGTATTTT.

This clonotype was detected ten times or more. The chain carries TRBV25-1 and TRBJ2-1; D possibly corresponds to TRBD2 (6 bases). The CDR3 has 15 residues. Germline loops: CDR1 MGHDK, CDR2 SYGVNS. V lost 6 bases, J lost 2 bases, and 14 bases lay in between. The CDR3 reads CASSGGPGAYNEQFF. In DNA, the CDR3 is TGTGCCAGCAGCGGAGGGCCCGGGGCCTACAATGAGCAGTTCTTC.

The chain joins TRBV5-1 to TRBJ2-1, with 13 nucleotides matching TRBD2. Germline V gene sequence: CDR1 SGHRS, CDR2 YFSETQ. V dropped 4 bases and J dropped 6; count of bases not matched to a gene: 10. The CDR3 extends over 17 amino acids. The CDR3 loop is CASSTGTSGKAGNEQFF. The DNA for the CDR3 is TGCGCCAGCAGCACTGGGACTAGCGGGAAAGCTGGCAATGAGCAGTTCTTC.

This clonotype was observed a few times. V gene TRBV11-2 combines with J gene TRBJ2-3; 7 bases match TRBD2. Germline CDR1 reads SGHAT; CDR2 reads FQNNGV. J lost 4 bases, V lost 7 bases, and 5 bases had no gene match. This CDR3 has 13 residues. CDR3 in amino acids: CASTGRYSDTQYF. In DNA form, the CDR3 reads TGTGCCAGCACCGGGAGGTATTCAGATACGCAGTATTTT.

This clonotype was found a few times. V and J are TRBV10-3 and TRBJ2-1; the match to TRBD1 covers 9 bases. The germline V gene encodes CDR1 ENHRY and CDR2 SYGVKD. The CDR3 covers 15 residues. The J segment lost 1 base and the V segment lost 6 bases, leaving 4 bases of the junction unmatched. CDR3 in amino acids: CAISPDRGSYNEQFF. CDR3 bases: TGTGCCATCAGCCCTGACAGGGGGTCCTACAATGAGCAGTTCTTC.

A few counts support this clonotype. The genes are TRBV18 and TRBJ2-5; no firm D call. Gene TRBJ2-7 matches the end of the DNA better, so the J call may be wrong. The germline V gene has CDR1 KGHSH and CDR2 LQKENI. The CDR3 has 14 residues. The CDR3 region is CASSPRDMSYEQYF. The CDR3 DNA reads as TGTGCCAGCTCACCCAGAGACATGAGCTACGAGCAGTACTTC.

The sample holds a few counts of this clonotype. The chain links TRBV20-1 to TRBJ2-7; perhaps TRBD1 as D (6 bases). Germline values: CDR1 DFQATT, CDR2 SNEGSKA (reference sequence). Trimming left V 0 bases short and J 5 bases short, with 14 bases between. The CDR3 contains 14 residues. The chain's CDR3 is CSARDQTGLNEQYF. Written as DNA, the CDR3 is TGCAGTGCTAGAGATCAAACAGGGCTAAACGAGCAGTACTTC.

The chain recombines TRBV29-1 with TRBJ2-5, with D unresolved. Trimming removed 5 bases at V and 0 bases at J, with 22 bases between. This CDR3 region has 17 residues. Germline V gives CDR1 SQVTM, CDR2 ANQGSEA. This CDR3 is CSVLGGMERTNQETQYF. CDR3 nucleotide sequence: TGCAGCGTTTTGGGTGGGATGGAACGGACGAACCAAGAGACCCAGTACTTC.

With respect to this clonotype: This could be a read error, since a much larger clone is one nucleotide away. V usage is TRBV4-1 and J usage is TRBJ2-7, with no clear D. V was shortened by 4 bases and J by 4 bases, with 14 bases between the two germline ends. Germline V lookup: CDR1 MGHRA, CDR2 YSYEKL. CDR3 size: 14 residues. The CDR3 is CASSLREIGYEQYF. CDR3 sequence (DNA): TGCGCCAGCAGCCTGCGCGAGATAGGTTACGAGCAGTACTTC.

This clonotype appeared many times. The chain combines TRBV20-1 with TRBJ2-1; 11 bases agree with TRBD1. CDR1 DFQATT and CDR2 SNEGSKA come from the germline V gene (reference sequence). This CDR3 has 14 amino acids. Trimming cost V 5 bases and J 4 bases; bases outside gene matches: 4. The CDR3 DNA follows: TGCAGTGCTGTCCGGGACAGGGGGTACAATGAGCAGTTCTTC. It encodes CSAVRDRGYNEQFF.

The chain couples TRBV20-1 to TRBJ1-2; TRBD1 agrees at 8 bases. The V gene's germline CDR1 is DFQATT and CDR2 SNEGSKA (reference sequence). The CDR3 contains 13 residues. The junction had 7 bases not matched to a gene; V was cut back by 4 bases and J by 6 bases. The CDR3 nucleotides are TGCAGTGCTATCTTGACAGGGGAGGATGGCTACACCTTC. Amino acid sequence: CSAILTGEDGYTF.

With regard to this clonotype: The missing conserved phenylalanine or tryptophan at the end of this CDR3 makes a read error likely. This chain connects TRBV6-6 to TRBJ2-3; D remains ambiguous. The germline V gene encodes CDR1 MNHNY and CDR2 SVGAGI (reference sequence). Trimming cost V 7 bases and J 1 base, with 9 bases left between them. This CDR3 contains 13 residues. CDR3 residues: CASTDGRTDTQYV. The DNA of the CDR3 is TGTGCCAGCACCGACGGGCGCACAGATACGCAGTATGTT.

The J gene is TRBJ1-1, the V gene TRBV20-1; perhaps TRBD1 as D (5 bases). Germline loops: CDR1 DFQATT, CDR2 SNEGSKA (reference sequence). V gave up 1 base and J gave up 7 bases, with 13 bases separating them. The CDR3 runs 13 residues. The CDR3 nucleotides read TGCAGTGCTAGAGGCCACGGGGGGTTTGAAGCTTTCTTT. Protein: CSARGHGGFEAFF.

The CDR3 sequence is CASSQDRRGRGTQYF. As DNA, the CDR3 is TGCGCCAGCAGCCAAGATCGCAGGGGGCGCGGGACCCAGTACTTC. J is TRBJ2-7 and V is TRBV4-3; TRBD1 matches 8 bases. TRBJ2-5 explains the end of the DNA better; the J call may be wrong. CDR1 LGHNA and CDR2 YSLEER come from the germline V gene. The CDR3 has 15 amino acids.

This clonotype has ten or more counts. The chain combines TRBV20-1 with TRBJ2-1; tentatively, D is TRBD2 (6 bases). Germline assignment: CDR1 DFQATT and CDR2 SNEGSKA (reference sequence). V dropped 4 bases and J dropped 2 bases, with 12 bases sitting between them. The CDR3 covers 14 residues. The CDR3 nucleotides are TGCAGTGCTATTGGACTAACTACCTACAATGAGCAGTTCTTC. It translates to CSAIGLTTYNEQFF.

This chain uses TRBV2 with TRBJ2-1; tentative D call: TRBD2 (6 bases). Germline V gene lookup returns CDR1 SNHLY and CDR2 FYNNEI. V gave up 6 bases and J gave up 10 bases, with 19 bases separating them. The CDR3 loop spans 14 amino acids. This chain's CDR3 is CASRDGTWGGEQFF. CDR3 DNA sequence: TGTGCCAGCAGGGACGGAACCTGGGGAGGCGAGCAGTTCTTC.